These 16 T cell receptor beta chains originate from one sample sequenced in a study of blood T cell repertoires in COVID-19. TCRdb's table, derived via immunoSEQ multiplex PCR, lists solely in-frame clones and lacks some. This table has tens of thousands of clones, approximately 80% appearing once. The sample was peripheral blood. The receptors were sampled from a woman aged 55-75 years with acute or convalescent COVID-19.

This clone was recorded only once. CDR3 in amino acids: CASTRDRIVYGYTF. CDR3 nucleotide sequence: TGTGCCAGTACTCGAGACAGGATCGTCTATGGCTACACCTTC. The chain uses TRBV19 and TRBJ1-2, with D maybe TRBD1 (6 bases). V shed 7 bases and J shed 4 bases, with 16 bases lying between them. CDR3 length equals 14 residues. Looked up from germline, CDR1 is LNHDA and CDR2 is SQIVND (reference sequence).

This chain uses TRBV9 with TRBJ2-1, with D perhaps matching TRBD2 (5 bases). Per germline, CDR1 SGDLS and CDR2 YYNGEE. The CDR3 runs to 14 residues. V was shortened by 3 bases and J by 9 bases, with 16 bases between the two germline ends. This CDR3 is CASSDGSTSGEQFF. The CDR3 DNA reads as TGTGCCAGCAGCGATGGCTCAACAAGCGGTGAGCAGTTCTTC.

This chain joins TRBV30 and TRBJ2-2, with D possibly being TRBD2 (6 bases). CDR1 is GTSNPN and CDR2 is SVGIG in the germline V gene (reference sequence). The CDR3 runs 16 residues. The V end was cut by 3 bases, the J end by 2 bases, with 16 bases between. CDR3 bases: TGTGCCTGGAGGGGGATCGAGGCGGGAAACACCGGGGAGCTGTTTTTT. Protein: CAWRGIEAGNTGELFF.

This sequence joins TRBV6-1 and TRBJ1-1; 8 bases align to TRBD1. CDR1 and CDR2 (germline): MNHNS, SASEGT. J was trimmed by 5 bases and V by 5 bases; bases with no gene match: 10. The CDR3 loop spans 15 amino acids. The CDR3: CASSPGQGPLTEAFF. CDR3 DNA sequence: TGTGCCAGCAGTCCCGGACAGGGCCCGCTGACTGAAGCTTTCTTT.

The rearrangement uses TRBV19 and TRBJ1-5; TRBD1 matches at 8 bases. Germline CDR1 LNHDA, CDR2 SQIVND (reference sequence). This CDR3 comprises 16 residues. With V trimmed by 6 bases and J by 6 bases, 13 bases remained unmatched. Written as DNA, the CDR3 is TGTGCCAGTAGCAAGGCAACAGGGGGAGGGGGTCAGCCCCAGCATTTT. As protein: CASSKATGGGGQPQHF.

CDR3 sequence (DNA): TGTGCCAGCAGTTCGGGACAGAACTACGAGCAGTACTTC. This gives the protein CASSSGQNYEQYF. The chain carries TRBV6-5 and TRBJ2-7, with 7 nucleotides matching TRBD1. Trimming took 4 bases from V and 3 from J; bases not matched to a gene: 3. Germline V gene sequence: CDR1 MNHEY, CDR2 SVGAGI. CDR3 size: 13 residues.

CDR3 protein: CASSFEGGRATDTQYF. The CDR3 DNA follows: TGCGCCAGCAGCTTCGAGGGCGGGAGGGCTACAGATACGCAGTATTTT. This chain uses TRBV5-1 with TRBJ2-3, with 9 bases fitting TRBD2. The germline V gene has CDR1 SGHRS and CDR2 YFSETQ. The CDR3 has 16 residues. After removal of 2 bases from V and 3 bases from J, the junction contained 7 bases not matched to a gene.

The chain recombines TRBV15 with TRBJ1-2; the match to TRBD1 covers 9 bases. Looked up from germline, CDR1 is LNHNV and CDR2 is YYDKDF (reference sequence). CDR3 length: 17 amino acids. Losses at the gene ends were 4 bases for V and 0 bases for J; bases not matched to a gene: 9. This chain's CDR3 is CATSTGGGQGPNYGYTF. The DNA of the CDR3 is TGTGCCACCAGCACCGGAGGGGGACAGGGACCTAACTATGGCTACACCTTC.

This chain joins TRBV19 and TRBJ1-5, with unresolved D. The ends were cut back, 6 bases at V and 2 bases at J, with 8 bases in the middle. Germline CDR1 and CDR2: LNHDA and SQIVND (reference sequence). The CDR3 is made up of 13 amino acids. The CDR3 DNA sequence: TGTGCCAGTAGCGAACTTGGCAATCAGCCCCAGCATTTT. Protein product: CASSELGNQPQHF.

Here the CDR3 reads CASRAGRGYEQYF. The CDR3 DNA is TGCGCCAGCCGTGCAGGGCGGGGGTACGAGCAGTACTTC. The chain is built from TRBV5-1 and TRBJ2-7; TRBD2 matches at 7 bases. Germline CDR1 reads SGHRS; CDR2 reads YFSETQ. J lost 4 bases, V lost 7 bases, and 8 bases had no gene match. CDR3 size: 13 residues.

This clone was recorded a few times. The gene calls are TRBV30 and TRBJ2-3, with 14 bases that match TRBD2. Trimming removed 1 base from V and 8 bases from J; junction bases left unmatched: 8. Germline V lookup: CDR1 GTSNPN, CDR2 SVGIG (reference sequence). The CDR3 runs to 16 residues. CDR3 in DNA: TGTGCCTGGAGTGCACCGGGACTAGCGGGAGTGGGTACGCAGTATTTT. It encodes CAWSAPGLAGVGTQYF.

CDR3: CASSVGQVSGELFF. The CDR3 coding sequence is TGTGCCAGCAGCGTAGGGCAGGTTTCCGGGGAGCTGTTTTTT. The chain links TRBV9 to TRBJ2-2; D is unresolved. Germline loops: CDR1 SGDLS, CDR2 YYNGEE. The CDR3 is 14 residues long. Deletions cut 0 bases from V and 6 bases from J, with 9 bases between.

The chain uses TRBV18 and TRBJ1-5, with TRBD1 matching 10 bases. CDR3 length: 15 residues. The J segment lost 6 bases and the V segment lost 6 bases, leaving 8 bases of the junction unmatched. Germline lookup yields CDR1 KGHSH and CDR2 LQKENI. This CDR3 is CASSGDRGPFQPQHF. The CDR3 DNA reads as TGTGCCAGCTCCGGGGACAGGGGCCCGTTTCAGCCCCAGCATTTT.

This clone was seen only once. The genes are TRBV2 and TRBJ1-1, with D perhaps matching TRBD1 (6 bases). Germline V CDR1 and CDR2: SNHLY, FYNNEI. The CDR3 sequence is 13 residues long. V lost 9 bases, J lost 1 base, and 12 bases lay in between. The CDR3 sequence is CASTTGENTEAFF. The DNA for the CDR3 is TGTGCCAGTACGACAGGAGAGAACACTGAAGCTTTCTTT.

The chain has TRBV19 and TRBJ1-1; 9 bases line up with TRBD1. Germline loops: CDR1 LNHDA, CDR2 SQIVND (reference sequence). V lost 3 bases to trimming and J lost 7 bases; unmatched junction nucleotides: 15. This CDR3 has 17 amino acids. This chain's CDR3 is CASSMDTGGPMGSEAFF. The CDR3 region has the DNA TGTGCCAGTAGTATGGACACAGGGGGCCCCATGGGGAGTGAAGCTTTCTTT.

This clone was seen more than once but under ten times. The chain combines TRBV19 with TRBJ2-2; TRBD2 aligns across 8 bases. The CDR3 spans 14 residues. V dropped 8 bases and J dropped 8; count of bases not matched to a gene: 10. Germline V CDR1 and CDR2: LNHDA, SQIVND (reference sequence). Here the CDR3 reads CASAAGASTGELFF. CDR3 nucleotide sequence: TGTGCCAGTGCAGCGGGGGCATCCACAGGGGAGCTGTTTTTT.